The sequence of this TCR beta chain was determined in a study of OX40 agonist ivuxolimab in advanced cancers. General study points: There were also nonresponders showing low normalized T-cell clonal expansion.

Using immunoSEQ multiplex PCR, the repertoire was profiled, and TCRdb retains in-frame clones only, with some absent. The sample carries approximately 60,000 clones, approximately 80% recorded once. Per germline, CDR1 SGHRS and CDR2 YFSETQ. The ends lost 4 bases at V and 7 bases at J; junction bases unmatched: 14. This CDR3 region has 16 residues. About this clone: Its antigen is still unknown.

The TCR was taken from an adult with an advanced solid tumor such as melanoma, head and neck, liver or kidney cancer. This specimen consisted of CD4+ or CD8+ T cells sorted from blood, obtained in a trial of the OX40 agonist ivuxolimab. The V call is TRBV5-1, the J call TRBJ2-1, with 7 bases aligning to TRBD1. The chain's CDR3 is CASSTRGGSVINEQFF. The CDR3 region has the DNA TGCGCCAGCAGCACAAGAGGGGGCTCCGTGATTAATGAGCAGTTCTTC. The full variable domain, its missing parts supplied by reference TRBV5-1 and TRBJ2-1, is KAGVTQTPRYLIKTRGQQVTLSCSPISGHRSVSWYQQTPGQGLQFLFEYFSETQRNKGNFPGRFSGRQFSNSRSEMNVSTLELGDSALYLCASSTRGGSVINEQFFGPGTRLTVL.